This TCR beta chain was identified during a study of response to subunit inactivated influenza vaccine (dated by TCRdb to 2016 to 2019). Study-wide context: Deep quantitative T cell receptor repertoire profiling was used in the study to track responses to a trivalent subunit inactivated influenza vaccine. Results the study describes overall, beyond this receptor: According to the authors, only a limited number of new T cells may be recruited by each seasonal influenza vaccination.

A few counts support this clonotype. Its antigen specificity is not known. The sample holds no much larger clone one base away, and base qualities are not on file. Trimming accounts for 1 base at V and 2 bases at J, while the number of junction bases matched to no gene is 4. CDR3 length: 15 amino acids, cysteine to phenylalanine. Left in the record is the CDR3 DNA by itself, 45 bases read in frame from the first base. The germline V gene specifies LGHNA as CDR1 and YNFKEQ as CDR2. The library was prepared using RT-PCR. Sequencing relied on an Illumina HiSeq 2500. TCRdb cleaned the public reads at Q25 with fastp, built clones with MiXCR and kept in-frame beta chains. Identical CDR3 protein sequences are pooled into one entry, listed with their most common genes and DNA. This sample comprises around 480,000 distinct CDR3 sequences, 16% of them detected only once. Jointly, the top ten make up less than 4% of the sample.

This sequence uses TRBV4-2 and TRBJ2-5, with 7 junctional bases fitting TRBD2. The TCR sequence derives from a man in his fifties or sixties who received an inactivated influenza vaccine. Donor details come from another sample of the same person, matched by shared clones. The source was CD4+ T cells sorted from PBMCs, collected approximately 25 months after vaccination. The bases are TGTGCCAGCAGCCAAGGTTTCGGGGGGCAAGAGACCCAGTACTTC. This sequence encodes CASSQGFGGQETQYF.